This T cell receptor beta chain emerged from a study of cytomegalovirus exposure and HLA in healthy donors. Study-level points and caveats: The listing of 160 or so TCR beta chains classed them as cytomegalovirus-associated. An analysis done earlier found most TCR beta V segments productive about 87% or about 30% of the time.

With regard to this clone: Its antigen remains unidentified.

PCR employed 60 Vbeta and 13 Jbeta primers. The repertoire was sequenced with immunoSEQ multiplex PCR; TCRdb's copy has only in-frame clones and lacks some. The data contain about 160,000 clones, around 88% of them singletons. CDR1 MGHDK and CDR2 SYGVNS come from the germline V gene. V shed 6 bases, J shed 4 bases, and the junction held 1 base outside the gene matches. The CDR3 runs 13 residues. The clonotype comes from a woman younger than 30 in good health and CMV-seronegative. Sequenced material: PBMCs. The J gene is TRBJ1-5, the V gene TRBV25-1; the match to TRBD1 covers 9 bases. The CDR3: CASRGQGNQPQHF. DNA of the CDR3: TGTGCCAGCAGAGGACAGGGGAATCAGCCCCAGCATTTT.